These T cell receptor beta chains were read from a single sample in a study of blood T cell repertoires in COVID-19. Measured with immunoSEQ multiplex PCR; TCRdb has only the in-frame clones, and not every one. Here the sample spans under 170,000 clones, about nine tenths being singletons. The sequencing sample was made of peripheral blood. All receptors derive from a woman aged 55-70 years with active or convalescent COVID-19. Each CDR3 is given with its conserved first and last residue. A D gene is named only where the DNA matches it firmly. Rows may omit the clone size; those that give it use once, few, many or a size class.

J gene	V gene	D gene	clone size	CDR3 protein
TRBJ1-2	TRBV4-3	-	-	CASSEDSNYGYTF
TRBJ2-3	TRBV28	-	-	CATRGPSSLDTQYF
TRBJ2-3	TRBV19	-	few	CASSRASAQDTQYF
TRBJ1-5	TRBV5-6	-	-	CASSLVGQDNQPQHF
TRBJ2-1	TRBV29-1	TRBD1	-	CSVDRGLNEQFF
TRBJ1-6	TRBV2	-	-	CASTQEVNSPLHF
TRBJ1-1	TRBV18	-	-	CASSPALNTEAFF
TRBJ2-3	TRBV7-6	-	-	CASSFAGALGADTQYF
TRBJ2-5	TRBV9	TRBD2	-	CASSVSWTSGGKETQYF
TRBJ2-7	TRBV19	TRBD1	-	CASSIPGTGEDEQYF
TRBJ2-3	TRBV30	-	-	CAWTPLRGTDTQYF
TRBJ2-2	TRBV4-3	-	-	CASSQGGVAGELFF
TRBJ1-2	TRBV5-4	-	-	CASSITGREGYTF
TRBJ2-3	TRBV19	TRBD2	once	CASSILAGGPVDTQYF
TRBJ2-1	TRBV10-3	TRBD2	-	CAISRGDPYNEQFF
TRBJ1-2	TRBV28	TRBD1	-	CASSSGQGASGYTF
TRBJ1-1	TRBV15	TRBD1	-	CATSSLWTGLNTEAFF
TRBJ2-2	TRBV6-1	-	-	CASSAGGGTDFTGELFF
TRBJ2-1	TRBV6-2/TRBV6-3	-	-	CASSYRPTGTTYNEQFF
TRBJ1-2	TRBV21-1	-	-	CASIGGQARSNYGYTF
TRBJ2-3	TRBV5-6	TRBD1	-	CASSRQGTDTQYF
TRBJ1-2	TRBV5-4	-	-	CASSLGGANYGYTF
TRBJ1-5	TRBV19	-	-	CASNLRDTVDQPQHF
TRBJ1-5	TRBV5-1	-	-	CASSLAGQGQPQHF
TRBJ2-1	TRBV9	-	once	CASSETSYNEQFF
TRBJ1-2	TRBV7-2	TRBD1	-	CASSLNYGTGFDRSGYTF
TRBJ2-7	TRBV6-5	-	-	CASSKTSESYEQYF
TRBJ2-7	TRBV15	TRBD1	-	CATSRPTTGTFSLEQYF
TRBJ1-5	TRBV12-3/TRBV12-4	-	-	CASSFMGQPQHF
TRBJ1-6	TRBV5-1	-	-	CASSLEPQPSYNSPLHF
TRBJ2-7	TRBV7-2	-	-	CASSPAQTYEQYF